These 14 T cell receptor beta chains originate from one sample sequenced in a study of cytomegalovirus exposure and HLA in healthy donors. PCR primers comprised 60 Vbeta and 13 Jbeta primers. The table came from immunoSEQ multiplex PCR; TCRdb's copy has only in-frame clones and leaves some out. The sample includes 190,000 or so clones, about 76% seen only once; the top ten take 0.39%. Sequencing input: PBMCs. These receptors were taken from a male donor in good health and CMV-seropositive.

V is TRBV4-3 and J is TRBJ1-4, with D possibly matching TRBD1 (6 bases). Trimming removed 1 base at V and 4 bases at J, with 13 bases between. The CDR3 length is 16 residues. Germline-derived CDR1 and CDR2 are LGHNA and YSLEER. CDR3 coding DNA: TGCGCCAGCAGCCAAGCCACCAGGGGCCTTAATGAAAAACTGTTTTTT. This gives the protein CASSQATRGLNEKLFF.

The chain uses TRBV2 and TRBJ2-7; 9 bases align to TRBD1. Germline CDR1 SNHLY, CDR2 FYNNEI. Trimming at V came to 4 bases and at J to 4 bases, leaving 8 bases not matched to a gene. CDR3 length: 15 amino acids. The CDR3 nucleotides are TGTGCCAGCAGTGCGGGACAGGGTCTGAAGTACGAGCAGTACTTC. As protein: CASSAGQGLKYEQYF.

The chain couples TRBV5-1 to TRBJ2-5; 7 bases line up with TRBD1. The CDR3 loop spans 14 amino acids. With 3 bases clipped from V and 1 base from J, the junction kept 3 bases outside the gene matches. Germline values: CDR1 SGHRS, CDR2 YFSETQ. The DNA of the CDR3 is TGCGCCAGCAGCTCAGGGACAGCCCAAGAGACCCAGTACTTC. Translating it yields CASSSGTAQETQYF.

The CDR3 reads CASSRQGVNYGYTF. The CDR3 nucleotides read TGTGCCAGTAGCCGACAGGGGGTAAACTATGGCTACACCTTC. The chain has TRBV19 and TRBJ1-2; 9 nucleotides line up with TRBD1. The CDR3 runs to 14 residues. Germline CDR1 LNHDA, CDR2 SQIVND (reference sequence). J lost 2 bases, V lost 6 bases, and 4 bases had no gene match. The full variable domain, its missing parts supplied by reference TRBV19 and TRBJ1-2, is DGGITQSPKYLFRKEGQNVTLSCEQNLNHDAMYWYRQDPGQGLRLIYYSQIVNDFQKGDIAEGYSVSREKKESFPLTVTSAQKNPTAFYLCASSRQGVNYGYTFGSGTRLTVV.

This chain joins TRBV7-2 and TRBJ1-2, with 7 nucleotides matching TRBD1. Germline V gene lookup returns CDR1 SGHTA and CDR2 FQGNSA. V was pared by 6 bases and J by 5 bases, with 6 bases of the junction left unmatched. This CDR3 is 13 amino acids long. The CDR3 bases are TGTGCCAGCAGTCACGACAGGGTATATGGCTACACCTTC. Encoded protein: CASSHDRVYGYTF.

V usage is TRBV7-9 and J usage is TRBJ2-3; D possibly corresponds to TRBD2 (6 bases). The CDR3 loop spans 11 amino acids. The germline V gene encodes CDR1 SEHNR and CDR2 FQNEAQ (reference sequence). V lost 9 bases and J lost 6, with 10 bases in between. The CDR3 spells CASQEGDTQYF. Written as DNA, the CDR3 is TGTGCCAGTCAGGAGGGCGATACGCAGTATTTT.

With regard to this clone: This CDR3 is also generated by other DNA sequences in the sample. The genes are TRBV19 and TRBJ2-1, with 7 bases matching TRBD2. V dropped 3 bases and J dropped 4; count of bases not matched to a gene: 6. The CDR3 spans 15 residues. Germline V gene lookup returns CDR1 LNHDA and CDR2 SQIVND (reference sequence). DNA of the CDR3: TGTGCCAGTAGTATTAGCCTAGCGGTATACAATGAGCAGTTCTTC. Protein product: CASSISLAVYNEQFF.

The gene calls are TRBV4-2 and TRBJ2-5, with a possible D match to TRBD2 (7 bases). The V gene's germline CDR1 is LGHNA and CDR2 YNFKEQ. V was pared by 1 base and J by 5 bases, with 17 bases between. CDR3 length equals 16 residues. CDR3 coding DNA: TGTGCCAGCAGCCAAGGGGGGGGCCAACAAAGGGAGACCCAGTACTTC. Protein: CASSQGGGQQRETQYF.

This chain connects TRBV5-6 to TRBJ2-5; the D gene is possibly TRBD2 (5 bases). Germline V gives CDR1 SGHDT, CDR2 YYEEEE. This CDR3 has 15 amino acids. Trimming left V 0 bases short and J 3 bases short, with 12 bases between. The CDR3 DNA sequence: TGTGCCAGCAGCTTGGTCTCGGGATCGGAAGAGACCCAGTACTTC. It yields the protein CASSLVSGSEETQYF.

This clone was seen more than once but under ten times. The rearrangement uses TRBV27 and TRBJ2-7; the match to TRBD2 covers 7 bases. V dropped 5 bases and J dropped 3; count of bases not matched to a gene: 10. This CDR3 has 15 amino acids. Germline loops: CDR1 MNHEY, CDR2 SMNVEV (reference sequence). The CDR3 coding sequence is TGTGCCAGCAGTCTCCAGGGCGGGAGTAGCTACGAGCAGTACTTC. Protein product: CASSLQGGSSYEQYF.

This rearrangement joins TRBV27 to TRBJ2-2; 10 bases align to TRBD2. The CDR3 is 16 amino acids. Germline CDR1 and CDR2: MNHEY and SMNVEV (reference sequence). Trimming took 0 bases from V and 6 from J; bases not matched to a gene: 4. CDR3 amino acids: CASSLSSGRIPGELFF. CDR3 nucleotides: TGTGCCAGCAGTTTATCTAGCGGGAGGATCCCCGGGGAGCTGTTTTTT.

The gene calls are TRBV7-2 and TRBJ2-1; 7 bases are shared with TRBD2. The CDR3 runs 16 residues. Unmatched junction bases numbered 10, after V lost 2 bases and J lost 6 bases. The germline V gene encodes CDR1 SGHTA and CDR2 FQGNSA. The chain's CDR3 is CASSLSVAASGNEQFF. The CDR3 DNA sequence: TGTGCCAGCAGCTTATCGGTGGCGGCTAGCGGCAATGAGCAGTTCTTC.

The chain links TRBV6-5 to TRBJ1-2; D gene ambiguous. CDR3 length equals 10 residues. Trimming removed 10 bases from V and 4 bases from J, with 7 bases in between. Germline CDR1 is MNHEY and CDR2 is SVGAGI. The chain's CDR3 is CATLSYGYTF. The CDR3 nucleotides are TGTGCCACCCTAAGCTATGGCTACACCTTC.

CDR3 coding DNA: TGCGCCAGCAGCCATTTTTCGGTGAACACTGAAGCTTTCTTT. As protein: CASSHFSVNTEAFF. The chain links TRBV4-3 to TRBJ1-1; D remains ambiguous. Germline lookup yields CDR1 LGHNA and CDR2 YSLEER. V was trimmed by 3 bases and J by 0 bases, leaving 8 bases between them. This CDR3 spans 14 amino acids.